Listed below are T cell receptor beta chains from one sample, sequenced in a study of cytomegalovirus exposure and HLA in healthy donors. Here immunoSEQ multiplex PCR was the method, and the copy in TCRdb shows in-frame clones only, minus some. The data hold 160,000 or so clones, with about three quarters observed a single time. Sample: PBMCs. These receptor sequences come from a man aged 40-49 years in good health and CMV-seronegative. Each CDR3 is given with its conserved first and last residue. A D gene is named only where the DNA matches it firmly. Clone size is given for some rows only: seen once, a few or many times, or a class if the clone is expanded.

>TRBV6-4|TRBD2|-|TRBJ2-1
TGTGCCAGCAGTGACTCGATTGCGGGAGGGAGGGGAAAGCAGTTCTTC
CASSDSIAGGRGKQFF
>TRBV5-4|-|-|TRBJ2-3
TGTGCCAGCAGCTTGGACAGGGCTAGCACAGATACGCAGTATTTT
CASSLDRASTDTQYF
>TRBV6-5|TRBD1|-|TRBJ2-7
TGTGCCAGCAGTTACCTGGGACAGGGCTACGAGCAGTACTTC
CASSYLGQGYEQYF
>TRBV7-6|-|few|TRBJ1-2
TGTGCCAGCAGCTTAGGGTCAGACATAAACTATGGCTACACCTTC
CASSLGSDINYGYTF
>TRBV5-4|-|-|TRBJ2-7
TGTGCCAGCAGCTTGGGTAGTGGGGGACTTGAGATGGAGCAGTACTTC
CASSLGSGGLEMEQYF
>TRBV6-6|-|-|TRBJ1-3
TGTGCCAGCAGACGGGACGGGAGCTCTGGAAACACCATATATTTT
CASRRDGSSGNTIYF
>TRBV6-5|-|few|TRBJ1-5
TGTGCCAGCAGTTACGCGGGGGTTGACAATCAGCCCCAGCATTTT
CASSYAGVDNQPQHF
>TRBV6-6|TRBD2|-|TRBJ2-7
TGTGCCAGCAGTTCCCCCTTAGGTAGCGGGGGCGAGCAGTACTTC
CASSSPLGSGGEQYF
>TRBV27|-|-|TRBJ1-2
TGTGCCAGCAGTTTTGCCCCGCAGGGTGGGTACTATGGCTACACCTTC
CASSFAPQGGYYGYTF
>TRBV6-6|-|few|TRBJ1-4
TGTGCCAGCAGTTACGAGAGGGCCGGGAAACTGTTTTTT
CASSYERAGKLFF
>TRBV4-1|-|-|TRBJ2-1
TGCGCCAGCAGCCAACTAGTAGGCGGGAATGAGCAGTTCTTC
CASSQLVGGNEQFF